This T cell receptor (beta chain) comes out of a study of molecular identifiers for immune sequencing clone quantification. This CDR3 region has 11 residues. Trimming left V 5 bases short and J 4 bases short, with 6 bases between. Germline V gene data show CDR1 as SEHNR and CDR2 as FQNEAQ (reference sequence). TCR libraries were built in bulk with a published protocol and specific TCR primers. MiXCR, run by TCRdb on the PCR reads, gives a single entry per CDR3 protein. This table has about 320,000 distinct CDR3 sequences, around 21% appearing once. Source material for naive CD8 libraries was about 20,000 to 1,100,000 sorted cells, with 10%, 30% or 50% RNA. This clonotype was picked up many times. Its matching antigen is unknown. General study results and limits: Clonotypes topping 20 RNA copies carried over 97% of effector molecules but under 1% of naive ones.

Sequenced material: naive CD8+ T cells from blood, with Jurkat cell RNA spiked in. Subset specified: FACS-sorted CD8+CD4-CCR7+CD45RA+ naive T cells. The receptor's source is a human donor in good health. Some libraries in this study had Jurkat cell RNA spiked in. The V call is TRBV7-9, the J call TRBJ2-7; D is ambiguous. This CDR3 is CASSRGYEQYF. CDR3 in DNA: TGTGCCAGCAGCCGAGGATACGAGCAGTACTTC.